This paragraph reports one TCR beta chain. Its antigen is still unknown. These data come from a study of cytomegalovirus exposure and HLA in healthy donors. Study-wide context: Tens of millions of unique TCRs from HLA-typed donors made up an early data release. Study outcomes and limitations: In a later analysis, a missense DCLRE1C variant was linked to TCR beta V- and J-gene trimming.

It was with 60 Vbeta and 13 Jbeta primers that the PCR ran. Using immunoSEQ multiplex PCR, the repertoire was profiled, and TCRdb retains in-frame clones only, with some absent. The sample comprises fewer than 90,000 clones, 70% of which are singletons, and around 10% rests with the top ten. Healthy bone marrow donors supplied every sample. The CDR3 is made up of 16 amino acids. Trimming took 2 bases from V and 3 from J, leaving 17 bases between them. Germline V gene lookup returns CDR1 MDHEN and CDR2 SYDVKM. This sequence joins TRBV28 and TRBJ2-7; the D gene is possibly TRBD2 (5 bases). The sequence was collected from a woman aged 50 to 65 in good health and CMV-seropositive. Sequencing was carried out using PBMCs. The CDR3 loop reads CASSLPTTLGSYEQYF. Written as DNA, the CDR3 is TGTGCCAGCAGTTTACCCACTACCCTAGGGAGCTACGAGCAGTACTTC.